The 28 T cell receptor beta chains below come from one sample, sequenced in a study of T-cell reconstitution after alpha-beta-depleted transplantation in children (dated by TCRdb to 2016 to 2018). The paper as a whole reports these results and caveats: The apparently early recovery of alphabetaT-cell counts about two months after transplant reportedly depended on only several hundred rapidly expanded clones that came from non-depleted graft cells.

Libraries were built with PCR. Sequencing was performed on an Illumina HiSeq 2500. TCR libraries were prepared with molecular barcoding, using unique molecular identifiers to normalize TCRbeta repertoire quantification. Using fastp at Q25 and MiXCR, TCRdb reprocessed the public reads and kept productive beta chains. Rows with one shared CDR3 protein collapse into an entry with the most common genes and DNA. The sample contains fewer than 40,000 distinct CDR3 sequences, around 7% of them found a single time. About 27% of the sample belongs to the ten largest clones. These TCRs are of unknown antigen specificity. This sample's time point label indicates: day 60 (about 2 months) after transplantation. The treatment or condition label, as the study defines it: allogeneic hematopoietic cell transplantation with graft depleted of TCRalphabeta T cells and CD19 B cells. Specimen: peripheral blood, collected 60 days after TCRalphabeta/CD19-depleted stem cell transplant. The receptors here all came from a child in the first two years of life who had a stem cell transplant for acute myeloid leukemia, so the T cells may come from the graft donor.

This clonotype was counted many times. The chain uses TRBV7-8 and TRBJ1-5; 9 nucleotides align to TRBD1. The CDR3 length is 16 residues. Germline V gives CDR1 SGHVS, CDR2 FQNEAQ. The V and J ends lost 6 bases and 3 bases, in that order; junction bases with no gene match: 9. The CDR3 DNA follows: TGTGCCAGCAGTCCGACTGGGACAGGGCCCAATCAGCCCCAGCATTTT. This translates into CASSPTGTGPNQPQHF.

This clonotype was observed at least ten times. The rearrangement links TRBV4-1 to TRBJ2-3; the match to TRBD2 covers 10 bases. CDR3 length: 15 residues. Germline CDR1 reads MGHRA; CDR2 reads YSYEKL. V lost 1 base to trimming and J lost 6 bases; unmatched junction nucleotides: 4. CDR3 coding DNA: TGCGCCAGCAGCCAAGGGGATAGCGGGGGGGATACGCAGTATTTT. Translation gives CASSQGDSGGDTQYF.

This clonotype is medium-sized. The V call is TRBV7-9, the J call TRBJ2-1, with 12 bases identical to TRBD2. V gave up 5 bases and J gave up 6 bases; unmatched junction bases: 14. This CDR3 is built from 18 residues. Germline CDR1 is SEHNR and CDR2 is FQNEAQ (reference sequence). As DNA, the CDR3 is TGTGCCAGCAGCCTAAGCTGGCTAGCGGGAGGGCTGGGCAATGAGCAGTTCTTC. Translated: CASSLSWLAGGLGNEQFF.

This clonotype was found many times. The chain employs TRBV7-3 and TRBJ2-7, with 8 nucleotides matching TRBD1. Germline values: CDR1 SGHTA, CDR2 FQGTGA. The CDR3 is 14 residues long. Losses at the gene ends were 5 bases for V and 5 bases for J; bases not matched to a gene: 8. CDR3 region: CASSQSRGRDEQYF. DNA of the CDR3: TGTGCCAGCAGCCAAAGCAGGGGGCGAGACGAGCAGTACTTC.

The chain recombines TRBV7-8 with TRBJ2-7; D may be TRBD1 or TRBD2 (5 bases each). Germline assignment: CDR1 SGHVS and CDR2 FQNEAQ. V dropped 3 bases and J dropped 2 bases, with 17 bases sitting between them. This CDR3 is built from 16 residues. CDR3 sequence reads: CASSFSGAGLPYEQYF. CDR3 DNA: TGTGCCAGCAGCTTCTCCGGGGCAGGGTTGCCCTACGAGCAGTACTTC.

This clonotype was recorded many times. The chain uses TRBV7-9 and TRBJ2-7; D is possibly TRBD2 (6 bases). The CDR3 runs 12 residues. V dropped 8 bases and J dropped 2 bases, with 10 bases sitting between them. CDR1 and CDR2 (germline): SEHNR, FQNEAQ (reference sequence). In DNA, the CDR3 is TGTGCCAGCCGCGGGGATCCCTACGAGCAGTACTTC. Protein: CASRGDPYEQYF.

By frequency in the sample, this clonotype is hyperexpanded. The V call is TRBV10-2, the J call TRBJ2-5; possible D gene TRBD2, 7 bases. The CDR3 is made up of 16 amino acids. Per germline, CDR1 WSHSY and CDR2 SAAADI. Between the trimmed V and J ends, which lost 3 bases and 4 bases, there was a span of 18 bases. In nucleotides, the CDR3 is TGCGCCAGCAGTGACTTCGGGCGGGGGCCCGGAGAGACCCAGTACTTC. Its translation: CASSDFGRGPGETQYF.

There are many counts of this clonotype. J is TRBJ1-1 and V is TRBV6-1, with 8 positions matching TRBD1. V gave up 6 bases and J gave up 2 bases; unmatched junction bases: 11. Germline lookup yields CDR1 MNHNS and CDR2 SASEGT. This CDR3 contains 16 residues. The CDR3 spells CASSEDRVISNTEAFF. The CDR3 DNA sequence: TGTGCCAGCAGCGAGGACAGGGTTATTTCCAACACTGAAGCTTTCTTT.

This clonotype was found many times. The chain carries TRBV7-9 and TRBJ2-2; D remains ambiguous. Germline CDR1 and CDR2: SEHNR and FQNEAQ (reference sequence). This CDR3 region has 11 residues. V was pared by 6 bases and J by 5 bases, with 4 bases between. Here the CDR3 reads CASRATGELFF. The DNA of the CDR3 is TGTGCCAGCAGGGCGACCGGGGAGCTGTTTTTT.

The table lists this clonotype with many counts. The J gene is TRBJ1-4, the V gene TRBV9, with D maybe TRBD1 (5 bases). Trimming cost V 0 bases and J 10 bases, with 13 bases left between them. Germline V gene data show CDR1 as SGDLS and CDR2 as YYNGEE. The CDR3 is made up of 14 amino acids. The CDR3 protein is CASSVAGSPGKLFF. CDR3 DNA sequence: TGTGCCAGCAGCGTAGCAGGGTCTCCTGGAAAACTGTTTTTT.

In this sample, this clonotype turned up many times. The chain employs TRBV5-6 and TRBJ2-5; 9 positions match TRBD2. The J segment lost 5 bases and the V segment lost 4 bases, leaving 15 bases of the junction unmatched. The CDR3 length is 17 residues. CDR1 SGHDT and CDR2 YYEEEE come from the germline V gene. The CDR3 sequence is CASSPASGVRGDETQYF. CDR3 sequence (DNA): TGTGCCAGCAGCCCTGCTAGCGGGGTGAGAGGCGATGAGACCCAGTACTTC.

The chain is built from TRBV7-9 and TRBJ2-5, with a tentative D call TRBD1 (6 bases). Trimming took 7 bases from V and 5 from J, leaving 14 bases between them. CDR1 and CDR2 (germline): SEHNR, FQNEAQ (reference sequence). The CDR3 runs to 13 residues. CDR3 sequence reads: CASTPGGPETQYF. The CDR3, as DNA: TGTGCCAGCACCCCTGGGGGCCCGGAGACCCAGTACTTC.

This clonotype was seen repeatedly, ten times or more. The rearrangement uses TRBV4-3 and TRBJ2-7; 7 bases match TRBD1. This CDR3 contains 15 residues. After removal of 0 bases from V and 6 bases from J, the junction contained 8 bases not matched to a gene. Germline V CDR1 and CDR2: LGHNA, YSLEER. The CDR3 is CASSQDFRGTVEQYF. In DNA form, the CDR3 reads TGCGCCAGCAGCCAAGATTTTAGAGGGACAGTCGAGCAGTACTTC.

This clonotype is judged medium-sized (0.01 to 0.1%). Here the CDR3 DNA reads TGTGCCAGCAGTCCAGCACCGGGACTACGACCTCACAATGAGCAGTTCTTC. Translation: CASSPAPGLRPHNEQFF. The chain recombines TRBV28 with TRBJ2-1, with 7 bases matching TRBD2. The CDR3 covers 17 residues. Germline V gene data show CDR1 as MDHEN and CDR2 as SYDVKM. After removal of 5 bases from V and 5 bases from J, the junction contained 15 bases not matched to a gene.

This clonotype was recorded at least ten times. This chain links TRBV6-5 with TRBJ1-2; D not resolved. The CDR3 runs 13 residues. Trimming pared 7 bases from V and 4 bases from J, leaving 13 bases between. CDR1 is MNHEY, CDR2 SVGAGI, per germline. Here the CDR3 reads CASTLGGVYGYTF. CDR3 DNA: TGTGCCAGCACCCTGGGCGGGGTCTATGGCTACACCTTC.

In its sample, this clonotype was seen many times. The J gene is TRBJ1-2, the V gene TRBV28, with TRBD1 matching over 8 bases. CDR1 and CDR2 (germline): MDHEN, SYDVKM. J was trimmed by 8 bases and V by 3 bases; bases with no gene match: 11. The length of the CDR3 is 15 residues. CDR3 amino acids: CASSFSGQGVGGYTF. The CDR3 bases are TGTGCCAGCAGTTTCTCTGGACAGGGTGTCGGAGGCTACACCTTC.

In DNA, the CDR3 is TGTGCCAGCAGCCTAGACAGAAATTCACCCCTCCACTTT. Translating it yields CASSLDRNSPLHF. The chain is built from TRBV12-3 or TRBV12-4 and TRBJ1-6; perhaps TRBD1 as D (5 bases). V dropped 6 bases and J dropped 7 bases, with 10 bases sitting between them. The CDR3 is 13 amino acids.

The table lists this clonotype with many counts. V and J are TRBV4-3 and TRBJ2-2; D gene uncertain. The V end lost 0 bases, the J end lost 0 bases, and 17 bases lay between the germline ends. Germline V gene lookup returns CDR1 LGHNA and CDR2 YSLEER. The CDR3 covers 19 residues. The CDR3 DNA reads as TGCGCCAGCAGCCAAGAAAGCGCACTTCCGTACGCGAACACCGGGGAGCTGTTTTTT. Protein product: CASSQESALPYANTGELFF.

This clonotype was observed at least ten times. The chain employs TRBV12-3 or TRBV12-4 and TRBJ2-7, with 8 positions matching TRBD2. The trim removed 3 bases at V and 0 bases at J, leaving 1 base unmatched. The CDR3 runs 14 residues. CDR3 sequence: CASSLGLGSYEQYF. The CDR3 DNA sequence: TGTGCCAGCAGTTTGGGACTAGGCTCCTACGAGCAGTACTTC.

This clonotype has just a few counts. The chain is built from TRBV19 and TRBJ2-1; 9 bases fit TRBD2. The germline CDR1 and CDR2 sequences are LNHDA and SQIVND (reference sequence). J gave up 6 bases and V 7 bases, and 10 bases lay outside the gene matches. The CDR3 contains 15 residues. The CDR3 DNA reads TGTGCCAGTACCCCTTGGGCTAGCGGGGCCAATGAGCAGTTCTTC. Translated: CASTPWASGANEQFF.

By share, this clonotype ranks as medium-sized. This chain connects TRBV20-1 to TRBJ2-1; 7 nucleotides agree with TRBD2. Germline CDR1 is DFQATT and CDR2 is SNEGSKA (reference sequence). The CDR3 covers 12 residues. J was trimmed by 9 bases and V by 8 bases; bases with no gene match: 10. CDR3 sequence (DNA): TGCAGTTCTGGACTAGGAACGGGTGAGCAGTTCTTC. Translated, it gives CSSGLGTGEQFF.

This clonotype was seen many times. The chain joins TRBV9 to TRBJ2-1; D is uncertain. This CDR3 has 11 amino acids. Trimming took off 0 bases at V and 10 bases at J, with 5 bases between the two ends. Germline CDR1 reads SGDLS; CDR2 reads YYNGEE. The CDR3 reads CASSVVGEQFF. The CDR3 bases are TGTGCCAGCAGCGTAGTCGGAGAGCAGTTCTTC. The full variable domain, with the rest looked up from reference TRBV9 and TRBJ2-1, is DSGVTQTPKHLITATGQRVTLRCSPRSGDLSVYWYQQSLDQGLQFLIQYYNGEERAKGNILERFSAQQFPDLHSELNLSSLELGDSALYFCASSVVGEQFFGPGTRLTVL.

In its sample, this clonotype was seen once. The DNA for the CDR3 is TGTGCCATCTGTTTAGAGGTGGGCGCCCGGGACAGTAACACCGGGGAGCTGTTTTTT. Translation: CAICLEVGARDSNTGELFF. The chain joins TRBV2 to TRBJ2-2; 7 nucleotides match TRBD1. Germline V gene lookup returns CDR1 SNHLY and CDR2 FYNNEI. The CDR3 is 19 residues long. With V trimmed by 10 bases and J by 2 bases, 22 bases remained unmatched.

In its sample, this clonotype was seen many times. J is TRBJ2-2 and V is TRBV12-3 or TRBV12-4; 8 nucleotides align to TRBD2. V lost 2 bases, J lost 0 bases, and 2 bases stayed unmatched. CDR3 length equals 16 residues. The chain's CDR3 is CASSLLAGANTGELFF. CDR3 nucleotides: TGTGCCAGCAGTTTACTAGCGGGCGCGAACACCGGGGAGCTGTTTTTT.

The V and J genes are TRBV19 and TRBJ1-2; 7 nucleotides match TRBD1. With 5 bases clipped from V and 1 base from J, the junction kept 7 bases outside the gene matches. CDR1 LNHDA and CDR2 SQIVND come from the germline V gene (reference sequence). The CDR3 length is 15 residues. Here the CDR3 DNA reads TGTGCCAGTAGTCACCGACAGGGAGTTAACTATGGCTACACCTTC. Translation gives CASSHRQGVNYGYTF.

This clonotype was recorded many times. J is TRBJ1-3 and V is TRBV30; D gene unclear. Trimming removed 7 bases at V and 4 bases at J, with 11 bases between. The germline V gene has CDR1 GTSNPN and CDR2 SVGIG (reference sequence). The CDR3 runs 12 residues. In nucleotides, the CDR3 is TGTGCCTCAAGACGGCTAGGAAACACCATATATTTT. Its translation is CASRRLGNTIYF.

There are many counts of this clonotype. The V call is TRBV7-9, the J call TRBJ2-5; 10 bases agree with TRBD1. The CDR3 sequence is 16 residues long. Germline CDR1 reads SEHNR; CDR2 reads FQNEAQ (reference sequence). The trim removed 3 bases at V and 2 bases at J, leaving 6 bases unmatched. The CDR3 loop is CASSFGTGVQQETQYF. The CDR3, as DNA: TGTGCCAGCAGCTTCGGGACAGGGGTTCAACAAGAGACCCAGTACTTC.

This clonotype showed up many times. This chain uses TRBV25-1 with TRBJ2-5; tentative D call: TRBD1 (5 bases). The V and J ends lost 0 bases and 5 bases respectively, with 7 bases between them. The CDR3 has 13 residues. Germline lookup yields CDR1 MGHDK and CDR2 SYGVNS. The CDR3, as DNA: TGTGCCAGCAGTGAATATAAGGGGGAGACCCAGTACTTC. It encodes CASSEYKGETQYF.